Following are 3 T cell receptor beta chains from one sample sequenced in a study of T cell clonality in common variable immunodeficiency. Sequencing was performed with immunoSEQ multiplex PCR; in TCRdb, only in-frame clones are kept and a portion is missing. This sample has tens of thousands of clones, each found more than once. General study findings and limits: Reportedly, TCR beta sequences from common variable immunodeficiency showed fewer deletions and N-nucleotide insertions.

These receptors lack a known antigen. Specimen: peripheral blood mononuclear cells. These receptors all stem from a human donor with common variable immunodeficiency.

This clone was seen ten or more times. Incomplete CDR3 DNA: TGCAGTGCTAGAGATCCCCTCAACTATGCGGGGGGGCCGCGGGCAGATACG. It specifies CSARDPLNYAGGPRADT. The whole CDR3 is CSARDPLNYAGGPRADTQYF. This chain links TRBV20-1 with TRBJ2-3; 9 bases are shared with TRBD2. The CDR3 end falls 3 residues outside the read, so it is completed with the germline J gene. The CDR3 is 20 amino acids. Germline V gene sequence: CDR1 DFQATT, CDR2 SNEGSKA (reference sequence). The trim removed 0 bases at V and 4 bases at J, leaving 20 bases unmatched.

The sample holds a few counts of this clone. Read sequence stops 3 residues before the CDR3 end, and the germline J gene provides the missing end. The chain employs TRBV7-9 and TRBJ1-1; 7 nucleotides align to TRBD1. CDR1 is SEHNR and CDR2 is FQNEAQ in the germline V gene (reference sequence). This CDR3 spans 15 amino acids. The J segment lost 5 bases and the V segment lost 1 base, leaving 7 bases of the junction unmatched. The CDR3 loop reads CASSLGPGGYTEAFF. The DNA read from the CDR3 is TGTGCCAGCAGCTTAGGTCCAGGGGGATATACTGAA.

This clone has a handful of counts. The sequence runs out 3 residues before the end of the CDR3; the remainder is reconstructed from the germline J gene. This chain joins TRBV7-8 and TRBJ1-4, with TRBD1 matching 7 bases. The V gene end was trimmed by 4 bases and the J gene end by 4 bases; junction bases not matched to a gene: 6. The CDR3 consists of 15 residues. Germline V gene lookup returns CDR1 SGHVS and CDR2 FQNEAQ. The DNA read from the CDR3 is TGTGCCAGCAGCTACAACAGGGGTATTAATGAAAAA. Protein: CASSYNRGINEK. The entire CDR3 sequence reads CASSYNRGINEKLFF.